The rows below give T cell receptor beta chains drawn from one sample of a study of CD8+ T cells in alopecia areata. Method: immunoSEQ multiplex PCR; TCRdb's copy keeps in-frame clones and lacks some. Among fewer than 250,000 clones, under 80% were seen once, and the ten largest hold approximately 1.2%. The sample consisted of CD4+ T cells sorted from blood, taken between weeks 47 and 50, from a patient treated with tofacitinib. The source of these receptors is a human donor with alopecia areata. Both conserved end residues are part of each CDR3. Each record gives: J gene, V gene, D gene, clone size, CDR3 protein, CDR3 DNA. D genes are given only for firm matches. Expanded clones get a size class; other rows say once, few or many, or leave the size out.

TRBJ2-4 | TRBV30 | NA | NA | CAWSLGDNRDIQYF | TGTGCCTGGAGCCTTGGGGACAATAGGGACATTCAGTACTTC
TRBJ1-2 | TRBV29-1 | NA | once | CSVAPQQGNYGYTF | TGCAGCGTTGCCCCCCAACAGGGTAACTATGGCTACACCTTC
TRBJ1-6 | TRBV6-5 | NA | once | CASSSTGNSPLHF | TGTGCCAGCAGTTCCACAGGGAATTCACCCCTCCACTTT
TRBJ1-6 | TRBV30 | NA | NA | CAGRKNDRQASPLHF | TGTGCCGGCAGAAAAAACGACAGGCAGGCTTCACCCCTCCACTTT
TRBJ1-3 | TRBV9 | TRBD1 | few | CASSATGTGQRNTIYF | TGTGCCAGCAGCGCCACCGGGACAGGGCAACGAAACACCATATATTTT
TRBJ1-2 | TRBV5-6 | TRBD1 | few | CASSLGDSLNYGYTF | TGTGCCAGCAGCTTGGGGGACAGCCTCAACTATGGCTACACCTTC
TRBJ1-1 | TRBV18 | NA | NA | CASSPTGGNTEAFF | TGTGCCAGCTCACCGACGGGGGGGAACACTGAAGCTTTCTTT
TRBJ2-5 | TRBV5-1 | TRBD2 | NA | CASSLALAGVQETQYF | TGCGCCAGCAGCTTGGCCCTAGCGGGGGTGCAAGAGACCCAGTACTTC
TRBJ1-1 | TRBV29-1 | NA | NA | CSVAGMYTEAFF | TGCAGCGTTGCAGGGATGTACACTGAAGCTTTCTTT
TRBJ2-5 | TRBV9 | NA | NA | CASNPGHLQETQYF | TGTGCCAGCAATCCGGGACACTTACAAGAGACCCAGTACTTC
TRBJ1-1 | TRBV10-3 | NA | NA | CAISESRDAEAFF | TGTGCCATCAGTGAGTCCAGGGACGCTGAAGCTTTCTTT
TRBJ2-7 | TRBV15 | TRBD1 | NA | CATSLGQGPYEQYF | TGTGCCACCAGCCTAGGACAGGGGCCCTACGAGCAGTACTTC
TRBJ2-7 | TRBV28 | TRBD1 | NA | CASSSAGTGRYEQYF | TGTGCCAGCAGTTCAGCCGGGACAGGGAGATACGAGCAGTACTTC
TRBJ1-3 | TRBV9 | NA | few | CASSVNPVSGNTIYF | TGTGCCAGCAGCGTAAACCCCGTCTCTGGAAACACCATATATTTT
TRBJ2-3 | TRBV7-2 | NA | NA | CASSFPGPDTQYF | TGTGCCAGCAGCTTTCCCGGTCCAGATACGCAGTATTTT
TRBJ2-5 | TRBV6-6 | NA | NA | CASRTSSLETQYF | TGTGCCAGCAGGACTAGTAGTTTGGAGACCCAGTACTTC
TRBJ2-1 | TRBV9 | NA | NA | CASSVGLVGDEQFF | TGTGCCAGCAGCGTAGGGCTAGTAGGGGATGAGCAGTTCTTC
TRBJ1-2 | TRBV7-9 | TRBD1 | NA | CASSLERQGYGYTF | TGTGCCAGCAGCTTAGAGCGACAGGGCTATGGCTACACCTTC
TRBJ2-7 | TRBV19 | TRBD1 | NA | CASSALRGTGPIYEQYF | TGTGCCAGTAGTGCGTTGCGCGGGACAGGGCCTATCTACGAGCAGTACTTC
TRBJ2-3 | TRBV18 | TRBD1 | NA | CASSPRQGMDTQYF | TGTGCCAGCTCACCGCGACAGGGGATGGATACGCAGTATTTT
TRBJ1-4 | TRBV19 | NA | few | CASNAGQAEKLFF | TGTGCCAGTAACGCGGGACAAGCAGAAAAACTGTTTTTT
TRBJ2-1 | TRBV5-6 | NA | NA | CASRSRQEVYNEQFF | TGTGCCAGCAGGTCCCGACAGGAGGTCTACAATGAGCAGTTCTTC
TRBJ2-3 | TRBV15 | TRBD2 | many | CATSSWGGIGSDTQYF | TGTGCCACCAGCAGTTGGGGGGGGATAGGGTCAGATACGCAGTATTTT
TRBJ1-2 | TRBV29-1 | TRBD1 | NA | CSVEGQTAGYTF | TGCAGCGTTGAGGGACAGACTGCAGGCTACACCTTC
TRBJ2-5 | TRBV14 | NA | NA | CASSQVRTVQETQYF | TGTGCCAGCAGCCAAGTAAGGACGGTTCAAGAGACCCAGTACTTC
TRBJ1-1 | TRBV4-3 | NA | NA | CASSQGRGITFF | TGCGCCAGCAGCCAGGGTAGAGGGATTACTTTCTTT
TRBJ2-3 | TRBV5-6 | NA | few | CASSIQGATDTQYF | TGTGCCAGCAGCATACAGGGAGCCACAGATACGCAGTATTTT
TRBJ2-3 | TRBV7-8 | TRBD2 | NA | CASSFRGLATDTQYF | TGTGCCAGCAGCTTCCGGGGACTAGCAACAGATACGCAGTATTTT
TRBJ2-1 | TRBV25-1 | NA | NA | CASSEGVYSYNEQFF | TGTGCCAGCAGTGAAGGTGTGTACTCCTACAATGAGCAGTTCTTC
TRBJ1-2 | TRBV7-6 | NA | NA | CASSSSAGSYGYTF | TGTGCCAGCAGCTCCTCGGCAGGGTCCTATGGCTACACCTTC
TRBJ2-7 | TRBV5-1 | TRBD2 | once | CASRVTSGRYEQYF | TGCGCCAGCAGGGTGACTAGCGGAAGATACGAGCAGTACTTC
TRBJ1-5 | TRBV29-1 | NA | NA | CSVAPGGIDQPQHF | TGCAGCGTTGCCCCGGGGGGGATCGATCAGCCCCAGCATTTT
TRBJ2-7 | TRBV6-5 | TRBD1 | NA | CASARRDSTEYF | TGTGCCAGCGCCCGCCGGGACAGCACGGAGTACTTC
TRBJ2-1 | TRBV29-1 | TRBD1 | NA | CSVDRDRANEQFF | TGCAGCGTTGACCGGGACAGGGCCAATGAGCAGTTCTTC
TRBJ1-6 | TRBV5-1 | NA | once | CASSFGGTEGPLHF | TGCGCCAGCAGCTTTGGGGGAACAGAGGGTCCCCTCCACTTT